Shown below are 16 T cell receptor beta chains from a single sample sequenced in a study of spatial heterogeneity in lung cancer. TCRdb fed the 5' RACE reads into MiXCR, producing one record per CDR3 protein. The sample consists of 20,000 to 30,000 distinct CDR3 sequences, approximately 4.8% of them appearing once. Stated time point: sample taken at primary tumor resection. Material: PBMCs, obtained at surgery. Every receptor here comes from a male donor with early-stage non-small cell lung cancer.

The sample holds many counts of this clonotype. The rearrangement links TRBV10-3 to TRBJ1-1; D is perhaps TRBD1 (5 bases). Germline V CDR1 and CDR2: ENHRY, SYGVKD. Trimming took 3 bases from V and 4 from J, leaving 12 bases between them. There are 14 residues in the CDR3. The CDR3 is CAISDGGRATEAFF. The CDR3 bases are TGTGCCATCAGTGATGGGGGGAGGGCCACTGAAGCTTTCTTT.

This clonotype showed up many times. This chain links TRBV6-5 with TRBJ2-7; the D gene is possibly TRBD1 (7 bases). Trimming took 5 bases from V and 4 from J, leaving 12 bases between them. The CDR3 sequence is 13 residues long. The V gene's germline CDR1 is MNHEY and CDR2 SVGAGI. CDR3 DNA: TGTGCCAGCAGTACCAGGGGGAGGTACGAGCAGTACTTC. It is translated as CASSTRGRYEQYF.

There are many counts of this clonotype. The gene calls are TRBV7-2 and TRBJ2-1; 10 positions match TRBD2. J lost 2 bases, V lost 5 bases, and 3 bases had no gene match. This CDR3 has 15 amino acids. Germline CDR1 and CDR2: SGHTA and FQGNSA. The CDR3 DNA reads TGTGCCAGCAGCGTTAGCGGGGGGACCTACAATGAGCAGTTCTTC. Protein product: CASSVSGGTYNEQFF.

By sample share, this clonotype is medium-sized. The gene calls are TRBV3-1 and TRBJ1-2; a possible D gene is TRBD1 (6 bases). The germline CDR1 and CDR2 sequences are LGHDT and YNNKEL (reference sequence). Trimming removed 1 base at V and 8 bases at J, with 14 bases between. The CDR3 contains 14 residues. The CDR3: CASSQGPPGEGYTF. CDR3 DNA: TGTGCCAGCAGCCAAGGTCCCCCAGGGGAAGGCTACACCTTC.

This clonotype was observed at least ten times. This chain uses TRBV6-5 with TRBJ1-1; unclear D gene. V was shortened by 5 bases and J by 1 base, with 8 bases between the two germline ends. CDR3 length: 13 residues. Germline values: CDR1 MNHEY, CDR2 SVGAGI. CDR3 sequence reads: CASSLISNTEAFF. The DNA of the CDR3 is TGTGCCAGCAGTCTAATCTCGAACACTGAAGCTTTCTTT.

The table lists this clonotype with many counts. This chain links TRBV25-1 with TRBJ2-5; 7 nucleotides align to TRBD2. The CDR3 sequence is 15 residues long. The ends lost 4 bases at V and 4 bases at J; junction bases unmatched: 9. CDR1 is MGHDK, CDR2 SYGVNS, per germline. CDR3 DNA sequence: TGTGCCAGCAGTGCGGCGGGGGAAGTGCGAGAGACCCAGTACTTC. Its protein product is CASSAAGEVRETQYF.

This clonotype was recorded many times. V gene TRBV11-2 combines with J gene TRBJ2-7; TRBD1 agrees at 7 bases. The V gene's germline CDR1 is SGHAT and CDR2 FQNNGV. The CDR3 has 15 amino acids. Germline trimming cut 4 bases from V and 3 bases from J; bases unmatched to any gene: 9. CDR3 DNA: TGTGCCAGCAGCTACTTAGACAGGGTAGGCTACGAGCAGTACTTC. Amino acids: CASSYLDRVGYEQYF.

This clonotype was counted many times. The chain's CDR3 is CASSQDRAISSGANVLTF. For the CDR3, the DNA is TGTGCCAGCAGCCAAGATAGGGCCATTAGCTCTGGGGCCAACGTCCTGACTTTC. The J gene is TRBJ2-6, the V gene TRBV3-1; D is unresolved. CDR3 length: 18 residues. Trimming pared 0 bases from V and 0 bases from J, leaving 12 bases between. The V gene's germline CDR1 is LGHDT and CDR2 YNNKEL (reference sequence).

This clonotype was counted many times. This chain links TRBV7-8 with TRBJ1-5, with 7 nucleotides matching TRBD1. CDR1 is SGHVS, CDR2 FQNEAQ, per germline. CDR3 length equals 15 residues. Trimming cost V 0 bases and J 4 bases; bases outside gene matches: 3. In DNA form, the CDR3 reads TGTGCCAGCAGCTTAGCACAGGGGCAGAATCAGCCCCAGCATTTT. Translated, it gives CASSLAQGQNQPQHF. Full variable domain (missing parts from reference TRBV7-8 and TRBJ1-5): GAGVSQSPRYKVAKRGQDVALRCDPISGHVSLFWYQQALGQGPEFLTYFQNEAQLDKSGLPSDRFFAERPEGSVSTLKIQRTQQEDSAVYLCASSLAQGQNQPQHFGDGTRLSIL.

This clonotype was detected ten times or more. The chain carries TRBV24-1 and TRBJ1-5; possibly TRBD1 for D (5 bases). Between the trimmed V and J ends, which lost 10 bases and 4 bases, there was a span of 13 bases. Germline CDR1 is KGHDR and CDR2 is SFDVKD. The CDR3 has 13 amino acids. CDR3 DNA sequence: TGTGCCACGGGGGGAAGGCCTAATCAGCCCCAGCATTTT. It codes for CATGGRPNQPQHF.

This clonotype was observed many times. The chain recombines TRBV5-1 with TRBJ2-3; possibly TRBD1 for D (6 bases). The CDR3 length is 14 residues. Deletions cut 2 bases from V and 4 bases from J, with 11 bases between. CDR1 SGHRS and CDR2 YFSETQ come from the germline V gene. CDR3 coding DNA: TGCGCCAGCAGCTTCGGACAGCACCCAGATACGCAGTATTTT. Its protein is CASSFGQHPDTQYF.

At least ten counts were recorded for this clonotype. This chain joins TRBV20-1 and TRBJ2-7; maybe TRBD1 (7 bases). CDR3 size: 14 residues. The germline gives CDR1 DFQATT, CDR2 SNEGSKA (reference sequence). The germline V and J ends were trimmed by 6 bases and 8 bases, with 23 bases remaining between them. CDR3 coding DNA: TGCAGTGCCCCATCGGGACAGACGGGGGTGAAGCAGTACTTC. It codes for CSAPSGQTGVKQYF.

This clonotype was seen at least ten times. The chain has TRBV19 and TRBJ1-2, with TRBD1 identical over 10 bases. The germline V gene encodes CDR1 LNHDA and CDR2 SQIVND (reference sequence). The V gene end was trimmed by 5 bases and the J gene end by 5 bases; junction bases not matched to a gene: 5. The CDR3 runs to 14 residues. CDR3: CASSFDRGRYGYTF. In DNA, the CDR3 is TGTGCCAGTAGTTTTGACAGGGGGCGGTATGGCTACACCTTC. The full variable domain, with the rest looked up from reference TRBV19 and TRBJ1-2, is DGGITQSPKYLFRKEGQNVTLSCEQNLNHDAMYWYRQDPGQGLRLIYYSQIVNDFQKGDIAEGYSVSREKKESFPLTVTSAQKNPTAFYLCASSFDRGRYGYTFGSGTRLTVV.

This clonotype was recorded many times. The DNA for the CDR3 is TGTGCCAGCAGTCCCCAATGGGCGGGAGTGACAGATACGCAGTATTTT. As protein: CASSPQWAGVTDTQYF. The chain recombines TRBV12-3 or TRBV12-4 with TRBJ2-3, with 7 nucleotides matching TRBD2. The CDR3 spans 16 residues. After removal of 5 bases from V and 3 bases from J, the junction contained 11 bases not matched to a gene.

This clonotype was counted ten times or more. The chain carries TRBV7-3 and TRBJ2-2; 7 nucleotides line up with TRBD1. The length of the CDR3 is 14 residues. V trimming: 5 bases; J trimming: 7 bases; junction bases outside the gene matches: 7. Germline lookup yields CDR1 SGHTA and CDR2 FQGTGA. DNA for the CDR3: TGTGCCAGCAGCATTACAGGGGCGGTCGGGGAGCTGTTTTTT. This sequence encodes CASSITGAVGELFF.

This clonotype was seen at least ten times. The chain links TRBV18 to TRBJ1-2, with TRBD1 matching over 8 bases. Germline V gene lookup returns CDR1 KGHSH and CDR2 LQKENI. V gave up 1 base and J gave up 3 bases; unmatched junction bases: 10. CDR3 length equals 17 residues. The CDR3 region is CASSPRGSGGEDYGYTF. DNA of the CDR3: TGTGCCAGCTCACCACGGGGCTCAGGGGGCGAAGACTATGGCTACACCTTC.